This T cell receptor (beta chain) stems from a study of beta chain features in type 1 diabetes. Trimming removed 7 bases at V and 0 bases at J, with 9 bases between. This CDR3 spans 13 amino acids. Germline assignment: CDR1 SNHLY and CDR2 FYNNEI. A CD45RO/CCR7/CD25/CD127/CD95/CD27 panel sorted naive, central memory, regulatory and stem cell-like memory CD4+ cells. Expressed TCRB transcripts were sequenced because the isolated RNA had all been reverse transcribed beforehand. About 4 million reads per sample were averaged for naive, central memory and regulatory samples. Profiling relied on immunoSEQ multiplex PCR, and the TCRdb table lists in-frame clones only, not all of them. The sample has 600,000 to 650,000 clones, around 16% seen once; the top ten hold about 0.086%.

Sample: naive CD4+ T cells from blood. This receptor was identified in a man aged 18 to 30 in good health. This rearrangement joins TRBV2 to TRBJ1-1; D perhaps matches TRBD1 (6 bases). CDR3 residues: CASTGQLNTEAFF. The CDR3 DNA reads TGTGCCAGCACGGGACAACTGAACACTGAAGCTTTCTTT.